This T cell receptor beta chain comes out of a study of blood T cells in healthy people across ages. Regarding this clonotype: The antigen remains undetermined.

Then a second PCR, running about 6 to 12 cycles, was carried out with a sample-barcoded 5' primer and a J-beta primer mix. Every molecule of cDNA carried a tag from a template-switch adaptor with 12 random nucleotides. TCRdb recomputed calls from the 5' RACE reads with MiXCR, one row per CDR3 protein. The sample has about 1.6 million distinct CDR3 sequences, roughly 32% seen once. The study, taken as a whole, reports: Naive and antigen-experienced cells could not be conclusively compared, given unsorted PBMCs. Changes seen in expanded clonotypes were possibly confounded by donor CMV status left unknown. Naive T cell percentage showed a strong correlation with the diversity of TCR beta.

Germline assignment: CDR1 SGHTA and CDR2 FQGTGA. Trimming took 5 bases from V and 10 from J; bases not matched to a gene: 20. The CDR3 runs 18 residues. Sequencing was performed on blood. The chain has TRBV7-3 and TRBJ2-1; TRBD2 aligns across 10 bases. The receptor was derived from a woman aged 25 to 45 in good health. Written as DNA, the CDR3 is TGTGCCAGCAGCCGCGGCCTAGCGGGAGTGGCTTTAATGGACGAGCAGTTCTTC. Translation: CASSRGLAGVALMDEQFF.